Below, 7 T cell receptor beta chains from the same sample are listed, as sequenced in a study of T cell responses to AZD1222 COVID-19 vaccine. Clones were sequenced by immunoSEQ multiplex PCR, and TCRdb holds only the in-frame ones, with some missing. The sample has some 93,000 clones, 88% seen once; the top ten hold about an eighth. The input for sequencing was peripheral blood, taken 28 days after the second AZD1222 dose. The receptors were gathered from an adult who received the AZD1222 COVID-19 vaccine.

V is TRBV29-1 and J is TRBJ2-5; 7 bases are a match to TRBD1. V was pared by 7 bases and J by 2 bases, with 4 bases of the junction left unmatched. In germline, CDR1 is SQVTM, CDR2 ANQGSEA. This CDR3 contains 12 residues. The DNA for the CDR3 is TGCAGCGCCACGGACAGGCAAGAGACCCAGTACTTC. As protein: CSATDRQETQYF.

The CDR3 sequence is CSVEDSGSPSSYEQYF. CDR3 sequence (DNA): TGCAGCGTTGAGGATAGTGGGAGCCCCAGCTCCTACGAGCAGTACTTC. The J gene is TRBJ2-7, the V gene TRBV29-1; tentative D call: TRBD2 (5 bases). The CDR3 is 16 residues long. Germline-derived CDR1 and CDR2 are SQVTM and ANQGSEA. The V end lost 3 bases, the J end lost 0 bases, and 18 bases lay between the germline ends.

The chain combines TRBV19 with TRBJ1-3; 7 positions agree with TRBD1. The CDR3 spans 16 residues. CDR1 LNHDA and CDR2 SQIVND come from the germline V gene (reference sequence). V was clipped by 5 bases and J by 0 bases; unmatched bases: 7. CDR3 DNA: TGTGCCAGTAGTCAAGGGGGCACTGTCTCTGGAAACACCATATATTTT. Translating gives CASSQGGTVSGNTIYF.

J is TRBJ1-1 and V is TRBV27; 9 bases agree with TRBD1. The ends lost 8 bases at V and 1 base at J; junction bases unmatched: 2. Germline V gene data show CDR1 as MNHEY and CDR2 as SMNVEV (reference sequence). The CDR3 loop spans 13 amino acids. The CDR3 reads CASGQGRNTEAFF. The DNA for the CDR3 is TGTGCCAGCGGACAGGGGAGGAACACTGAAGCTTTCTTT.

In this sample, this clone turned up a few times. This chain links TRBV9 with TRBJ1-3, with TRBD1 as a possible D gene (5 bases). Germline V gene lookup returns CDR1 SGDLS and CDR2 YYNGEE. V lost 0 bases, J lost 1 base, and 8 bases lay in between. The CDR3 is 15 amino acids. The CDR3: CASSVGWGSGNTIYF. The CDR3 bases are TGTGCCAGCAGCGTAGGGTGGGGGTCTGGAAACACCATATATTTT.

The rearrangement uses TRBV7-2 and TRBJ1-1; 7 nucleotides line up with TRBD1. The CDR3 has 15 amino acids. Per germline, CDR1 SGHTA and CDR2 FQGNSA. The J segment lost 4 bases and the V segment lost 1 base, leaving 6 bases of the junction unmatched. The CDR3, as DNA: TGTGCCAGCAGCTTAGTAGGGGACAGCGTCACTGAAGCTTTCTTT. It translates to CASSLVGDSVTEAFF.

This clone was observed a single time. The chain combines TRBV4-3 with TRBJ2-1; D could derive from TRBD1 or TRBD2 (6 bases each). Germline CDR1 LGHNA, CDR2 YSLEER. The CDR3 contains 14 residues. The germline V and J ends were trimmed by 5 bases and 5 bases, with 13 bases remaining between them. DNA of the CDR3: TGCGCCAGCAGCTACCGGGGGCCGAACAATGAGCAGTTCTTC. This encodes CASSYRGPNNEQFF.